This T cell receptor beta chain stems from a study of cytomegalovirus exposure and HLA in healthy donors. General study findings and limits: HLA allele associations emerged for around 15,000 TCR beta sequences in a later analysis, at 0.05 false discovery rate. Productive status was seen about 90% or about 30% of the time for most TCR beta V segments in an earlier analysis. Some V segments could not be told apart, so they were left out, TRBV6-2 and TRBV6-3 among them. Upon later analysis, HLA-associated TCR beta chains proved more clonally expanded than other, equally common chains.

The germline CDR1 and CDR2 sequences are SNHLY and FYNNEI. V was pared by 5 bases and J by 5 bases, with 19 bases between. The CDR3 consists of 15 residues. A word on this clone: Its antigen is currently unknown.

PCR used 60 Vbeta primers and 13 Jbeta primers. The protocol was immunoSEQ multiplex PCR, while the TCRdb copy is restricted to in-frame clones and leaves out a portion. The profile shows about 120,000 clones, roughly four fifths of them singletons. The V and J genes are TRBV2 and TRBJ2-7; TRBD1 might be the D (6 bases). This receptor was taken from a male donor in good health and CMV-seropositive. What was sequenced was PBMCs. Written as DNA, the CDR3 is TGTGCCAGCAGTCCTCGCCTACAGGGTATCCACGAGCAGTACTTC. Translation: CASSPRLQGIHEQYF.